The rows below give T cell receptor beta chains drawn from one sample of a study of T cell responses to AZD1222 COVID-19 vaccine. The data were produced by immunoSEQ multiplex PCR, yet TCRdb's version contains in-frame clones alone and is incomplete. The data show around 200,000 clones, with approximately 94% seen just once and roughly 1.7% held by the top ten. Sequenced here: peripheral blood, sampled 28 days after the second AZD1222 dose. These receptors were obtained from an adult who received the AZD1222 COVID-19 vaccine. Each CDR3 is given with its conserved first and last residue. Each record gives: D gene, J gene, clone size, V gene, CDR3 protein, CDR3 DNA. D genes are given only for firm matches. Some rows mark clone size as missing; the rest say once, few, many or name a class of expanded clone.

TRBD1	TRBJ1-2	.	TRBV7-8	CASSKQTGYGGYTF	TGTGCCAGCAGCAAACAGACAGGGTATGGCGGCTACACCTTC
TRBD2	TRBJ2-1	.	TRBV6-2/TRBV6-3	CASSYSPGTSGRSSYNEQFF	TGTGCCAGCAGTTACTCCCCCGGGACTAGCGGGAGGAGCTCCTACAATGAGCAGTTCTTC
.	TRBJ1-3	once	TRBV7-2	CASSLIRGTSANSGNTIYF	TGTGCCAGCAGCTTAATAAGGGGCACCTCGGCCAACTCTGGAAACACCATATATTTT
.	TRBJ1-6	.	TRBV7-3	CASSSGVNSPLHF	TGTGCCAGCAGCTCCGGCGTGAATTCACCCCTCCACTTT
TRBD1	TRBJ2-7	.	TRBV2	CASSVETGAKEQYF	TGTGCCAGCAGTGTTGAGACAGGGGCCAAGGAGCAGTACTTC
TRBD1	TRBJ2-3	.	TRBV19	CASSPMGQHTDTQYF	TGTGCCAGTAGTCCCATGGGACAGCACACAGATACGCAGTATTTT
.	TRBJ2-5	.	TRBV15	CATSRDLAMETQYF	TGTGCCACCAGCAGAGATCTAGCGATGGAGACCCAGTACTTC
.	TRBJ2-7	once	TRBV11-2	CASRLDSGEQYF	TGTGCCAGCAGGTTAGACAGCGGCGAGCAGTACTTC
.	TRBJ2-5	.	TRBV5-1	CASSLSRGLQETQYF	TGCGCCAGCAGCTTGTCAAGAGGCTTACAAGAGACCCAGTACTTC
.	TRBJ1-6	.	TRBV4-1	CASSQDAGRYSPLHF	TGCGCCAGCAGCCAAGATGCGGGGAGGTATTCACCCCTCCACTTT
.	TRBJ1-2	.	TRBV6-6	CASSEEYGTGSLAINYGYTF	TGTGCCAGCAGCGAGGAGTACGGGACGGGATCACTGGCGATAAACTATGGCTACACCTTC
TRBD2	TRBJ2-5	.	TRBV18	CASSPGLAGGQETQYF	TGTGCCAGCTCACCGGGACTAGCGGGGGGCCAAGAGACCCAGTACTTC
TRBD1	TRBJ1-1	.	TRBV6-5	CASRTRPGQQIEAFF	TGTGCCAGCAGGACAAGACCGGGACAGCAGATAGAAGCTTTCTTT
.	TRBJ1-5	once	TRBV19	CASSIEVQAGNQPQHF	TGTGCCAGTAGTATAGAAGTACAGGCGGGCAATCAGCCCCAGCATTTT
.	TRBJ1-4	.	TRBV19	CASTRGASRSNEKLFF	TGTGCCAGTACGCGGGGGGCCAGTAGATCTAATGAAAAACTGTTTTTT
.	TRBJ1-5	.	TRBV2	CASIGVRDQPQHF	TGTGCCAGCATCGGTGTGAGGGATCAGCCCCAGCATTTT
.	TRBJ1-1	.	TRBV11-2	CASSFTDLNTEAFF	TGTGCCAGCAGCTTTACGGACTTGAACACTGAAGCTTTCTTT
.	TRBJ1-5	.	TRBV7-2	CASRPTANQPQHF	TGTGCCAGCAGACCGACGGCCAATCAGCCCCAGCATTTT
TRBD2	TRBJ2-1	.	TRBV11-2	CASSLGSGPAYNEQFF	TGTGCCAGCAGCTTAGGTAGCGGGCCTGCATACAATGAGCAGTTCTTC
.	TRBJ2-5	.	TRBV11-2	CASSSGSTQYF	TGTGCCAGCAGCTCTGGGTCGACCCAGTACTTC
.	TRBJ2-7	.	TRBV4-2	CASSPNLGPLYF	TGTGCCAGCAGCCCGAACTTGGGCCCCCTTTACTTC
TRBD1	TRBJ2-1	.	TRBV9	CASSVDGRGLGEQFF	TGTGCCAGCAGCGTAGACGGCAGGGGGCTTGGTGAGCAGTTCTTC
.	TRBJ1-1	.	TRBV5-5	CASSLYGVNTEAFF	TGTGCCAGCAGCTTATACGGGGTTAACACTGAAGCTTTCTTT
.	TRBJ1-1	.	TRBV4-3	CASSQDRNTEAFF	TGCGCCAGCAGCCAAGATCGGAACACTGAAGCTTTCTTT
.	TRBJ2-3	.	TRBV6-5	CAAGDSNTDTQYF	TGTGCTGCCGGTGACAGCAACACAGATACGCAGTATTTT
.	TRBJ1-6	.	TRBV7-2	CASSLAPSPLHF	TGTGCCAGCAGCTTAGCCCCCTCACCCCTCCACTTT
.	TRBJ1-1	.	TRBV10-3	CAISESLGVSNTEAFF	TGTGCCATCAGTGAGTCTCTGGGAGTTTCCAACACTGAAGCTTTCTTT
TRBD2	TRBJ2-3	.	TRBV6-4	CASSPAGETDTQYF	TGTGCCAGCAGCCCAGCGGGGGAGACAGATACGCAGTATTTT
.	TRBJ1-1	.	TRBV19	CASTIGQGNTEAFF	TGTGCCAGTACCATAGGGCAAGGGAACACTGAAGCTTTCTTT
TRBD1	TRBJ2-3	.	TRBV5-1	CASSETGERADTQYF	TGCGCCAGCAGCGAAACAGGGGAAAGGGCAGATACGCAGTATTTT
.	TRBJ1-1	.	TRBV9	CASSPQRVNTEAFF	TGTGCCAGCAGCCCCCAAAGGGTTAACACTGAAGCTTTCTTT
TRBD2	TRBJ2-5	.	TRBV13	CASSRTSEETQYF	TGTGCCAGCAGCCGGACTAGCGAAGAGACCCAGTACTTC
.	TRBJ1-1	.	TRBV9	CASSVGQAGRGGTEAFF	TGTGCCAGCAGCGTAGGTCAAGCGGGACGGGGGGGCACTGAAGCTTTCTTT
.	TRBJ1-5	once	TRBV18	CASSSGGVGSNQPQHF	TGTGCCAGCTCGTCGGGGGGTGTGGGTAGCAATCAGCCCCAGCATTTT
TRBD1	TRBJ1-1	.	TRBV6-4	CASRYPDRAGTEAFF	TGTGCCAGCAGGTACCCGGACAGGGCAGGGACTGAAGCTTTCTTT
TRBD1	TRBJ2-7	.	TRBV18	CASSPRTGADYEQYF	TGTGCCAGCTCACCAAGGACAGGGGCGGACTACGAGCAGTACTTC
.	TRBJ2-7	.	TRBV2	CASRYGYLSYEQYF	TGTGCCTCCAGATATGGGTATTTATCCTACGAGCAGTACTTC
.	TRBJ2-7	.	TRBV12-3/TRBV12-4	CASRRGQTYEQYF	TGTGCCAGCAGACGCGGACAGACCTACGAGCAGTACTTC
.	TRBJ2-3	.	TRBV5-1	CASTGDTQYF	TGCGCCAGCACGGGGGATACGCAGTATTTT
.	TRBJ2-1	.	TRBV7-3	CASSRGVESPEQFF	TGTGCCAGCAGTCGGGGCGTTGAGTCACCTGAGCAGTTCTTC
.	TRBJ2-4	.	TRBV7-6	CASSLGPGLRGGNIQYF	TGTGCCAGCAGCTTAGGACCTGGGCTTCGAGGGGGAAACATTCAGTACTTC
.	TRBJ2-1	.	TRBV5-8	CASSRDHNEQFF	TGTGCCAGCAGCCGGGACCACAATGAGCAGTTCTTC
.	TRBJ1-4	.	TRBV27	CASRVRGLTNEKLFF	TGTGCCAGCAGGGTCAGGGGCCTGACTAATGAAAAACTGTTTTTT
.	TRBJ2-1	.	TRBV5-1	CASSGASYNEQFF	TGCGCCAGCAGCGGAGCTTCCTACAATGAGCAGTTCTTC
TRBD2	TRBJ2-7	.	TRBV11-2	CASNGGDGVSGEQYF	TGTGCCAGCAACGGGGGGGACGGGGTTTCTGGCGAGCAGTACTTC
.	TRBJ2-7	.	TRBV16	CASSPLNMIRGQISYEQYF	TGTGCCAGCAGCCCACTCAATATGATTAGAGGACAGATCTCCTACGAGCAGTACTTC
.	TRBJ1-1	.	TRBV16	CASSQSVGQGISEAFF	TGTGCCAGCAGCCAATCTGTGGGTCAGGGGATCTCTGAAGCTTTCTTT
.	TRBJ1-3	.	TRBV3-1/TRBV3-2	CASSADRGLGGNTIYF	TGTGCCAGCAGTGCTGACCGAGGTCTCGGTGGAAACACCATATATTTT
.	TRBJ2-5	.	TRBV21-1	CASSKVSSPGLDHLQETQYF	TGTGCCAGCAGCAAAGTTTCCTCACCGGGGTTGGACCACCTCCAAGAGACCCAGTACTTC
TRBD1	TRBJ1-1	.	TRBV10-3	CAAGQGILQRLNTEAFF	TGTGCGGCGGGACAGGGAATCCTACAAAGATTGAACACTGAAGCTTTCTTT
.	TRBJ2-7	.	TRBV24-1	CATSSGLLSYEQYF	TGTGCCACCTCATCCGGACTGCTCTCCTACGAGCAGTACTTC
.	TRBJ2-2	.	TRBV7-3	CASSLRSGANGELFF	TGTGCCAGCAGCTTGCGTTCGGGAGCTAACGGGGAGCTGTTTTTT
.	TRBJ1-1	.	TRBV19	CASSIRPGGTEAFF	TGTGCCAGTAGTATCCGCCCGGGGGGGACTGAAGCTTTCTTT
.	TRBJ1-1	.	TRBV6-5	CASSRQEGFTEAFF	TGTGCCAGCAGTAGACAGGAAGGCTTCACTGAAGCTTTCTTT